This T cell receptor (beta chain) was observed in a study of shared clonotypes between healthy human individuals. V was clipped by 3 bases and J by 2 bases; unmatched bases: 9. The germline V gene encodes CDR1 SEHNR and CDR2 FQNEAQ (reference sequence). CDR3 length: 16 residues. This table comes from immunoSEQ multiplex PCR, and its TCRdb copy is limited to in-frame clones, with some not included. The sample yields roughly 2.1 million clones, 85% to 95% seen once. Naive CD8 cells, CD45RO-negative and positively selected for CCR7, excluded terminally differentiated effector memory CD45RA+ cells. The TCR originated in a man aged 18 to 35 in good health. Some clones in this sample may be carry-over from other donors' samples. The sample consisted of naive CD8+ T cells from PBMCs. The chain has TRBV7-9 and TRBJ2-7, with 8 bases fitting TRBD2. In DNA form, the CDR3 reads TGTGCCAGCAGCTTGTCGGGGGGAGCGGGAGCCTACGAGCAGTACTTC. Its protein product is CASSLSGGAGAYEQYF.